What follows are 16 T cell receptor beta chains derived from one specimen sequenced in a study of beta chain features in type 1 diabetes. General observations from the study: In every one of the four CD4+ subsets, TCRB CDR3s were moderately but significantly shorter in Type 1 diabetes patients.

What was sequenced were expressed TCRB transcripts, since all of the isolated RNA had been reverse transcribed. This table comes from immunoSEQ multiplex PCR, and its TCRdb copy is limited to in-frame clones, with some not included. The sample lists a few hundred thousand clones, about 23% seen once, with roughly 0.011% in the top ten. The antigens of these receptors remain unknown. The sample consisted of naive CD4+ T cells from blood. Receptors originate from a woman aged 30 to 39 with type 1 diabetes.

J is TRBJ2-3 and V is TRBV5-1, with TRBD2 identical over 7 bases. CDR3 length: 16 amino acids. From germline, CDR1 is SGHRS and CDR2 YFSETQ. Germline trimming cut 1 base from V and 3 bases from J; bases unmatched to any gene: 8. DNA for the CDR3: TGCGCCAGCAGCTTGAGGTCCGGGAGGAATACAGATACGCAGTATTTT. Translation: CASSLRSGRNTDTQYF.

There are a few counts of this clone. The chain recombines TRBV7-9 with TRBJ2-1; TRBD2 is a possible D gene (6 bases). CDR3 length: 13 amino acids. Germline V gene lookup returns CDR1 SEHNR and CDR2 FQNEAQ (reference sequence). The V gene lost 5 bases and the J gene lost 13 bases, with 18 bases spanning the gap. The CDR3 sequence is CASSRGAAGSQFF. Here the CDR3 DNA reads TGTGCCAGCAGCAGAGGGGCAGCGGGCTCACAGTTCTTC.

On this clone itself: One end of the junction varies from germline; a read error may be responsible. V is TRBV5-4 and J is TRBJ2-5, with D perhaps matching TRBD1 (6 bases). CDR1 is SGHNT and CDR2 is YYREEE in the germline V gene (reference sequence). The CDR3 runs to 12 residues. CDR3 residues: CASSRGDRPDDF. The CDR3 DNA sequence: TGTGCCAGCAGCAGAGGAGACAGGCCCGACGACTTC. The full variable domain, completed using reference TRBV5-4 and TRBJ2-5, is ETGVTQSPTHLIKTRGQQVTLRCSSQSGHNTVSWYQQALGQGPQFIFQYYREEENGRGNFPPRFSGLQFPNYSSELNVNALELDDSALYLCASSRGDRPDDFGPGTRLLVL.

V gene TRBV10-3 combines with J gene TRBJ1-2; no firm D call. The CDR3 runs 12 residues. Per germline, CDR1 ENHRY and CDR2 SYGVKD. Trimming shortened V by 3 bases and J by 11 bases, and 13 bases separated the two germline ends. The CDR3 spells CAISEGVSRYTF. The CDR3 nucleotides read TGTGCCATCAGTGAAGGAGTCTCGAGATACACCTTC.

This clone has a handful of counts. The V call is TRBV4-1, the J call TRBJ2-1, with D perhaps TRBD2 (6 bases). CDR3 length: 15 amino acids. The V gene's germline CDR1 is MGHRA and CDR2 YSYEKL. V dropped 0 bases and J dropped 8 bases, with 14 bases sitting between them. CDR3 DNA: TGCGCCAGCAGCCAAGATCATGGGACTCTCTATGAGCAGTTCTTC. Translated, it gives CASSQDHGTLYEQFF.

There are a few counts of this clone. The rearrangement joins TRBV28 to TRBJ2-5; 7 bases fit TRBD1. The length of the CDR3 is 17 residues. From germline, CDR1 is MDHEN and CDR2 SYDVKM. J gave up 1 base and V 3 bases, and 11 bases lay outside the gene matches. The CDR3 DNA sequence: TGTGCCAGCAGTTTCACGGGACAGCCTGGGAGCCAAGAGACCCAGTACTTC. Residues: CASSFTGQPGSQETQYF.

This chain connects TRBV5-4 to TRBJ2-4; 8 bases fit TRBD2. Unmatched junction bases numbered 6, after V lost 4 bases and J lost 6 bases. The CDR3 runs to 14 residues. Germline V gene sequence: CDR1 SGHNT, CDR2 YYREEE (reference sequence). For the CDR3, the DNA is TGTGCCAGCAGCGGCTCCGGGACTAGAAACATTCAGTACTTC. Amino acid sequence: CASSGSGTRNIQYF.

In its sample, this clone was seen a few times. V usage is TRBV11-2 and J usage is TRBJ2-1; 10 bases match TRBD2. Germline values: CDR1 SGHAT, CDR2 FQNNGV. The CDR3 runs 16 residues. After removal of 3 bases from V and 8 bases from J, the junction contained 10 bases not matched to a gene. The CDR3 coding sequence is TGTGCCAGCAGCTTCTCGGCTAGCGGGAGTGCCGATGAGCAGTTCTTC. Translation gives CASSFSASGSADEQFF.

The V gene is TRBV20-1, the J gene TRBJ2-1; D remains ambiguous. The germline CDR1 and CDR2 sequences are DFQATT and SNEGSKA (reference sequence). The CDR3 totals 10 residues. Trimming cost V 6 bases and J 5 bases, with 5 bases left between them. CDR3 residues: CSAGHNEQFF. CDR3 bases: TGCAGTGCCGGTCACAATGAGCAGTTCTTC.

This clone was observed a handful of times. The rearrangement joins TRBV7-9 to TRBJ2-7, with TRBD2 identical over 9 bases. Germline V gene data show CDR1 as SEHNR and CDR2 as FQNEAQ (reference sequence). This CDR3 is built from 15 residues. Trimming took 5 bases from V and 2 from J; bases not matched to a gene: 7. CDR3 residues: CASSPPGLATYEQYF. CDR3 nucleotide sequence: TGTGCCAGCAGCCCACCAGGACTAGCGACCTACGAGCAGTACTTC.

This clone has a handful of counts. The V call is TRBV5-1, the J call TRBJ2-7, with a weak D call TRBD2 (5 bases). CDR1 is SGHRS, CDR2 YFSETQ, per germline. The germline V and J ends were trimmed by 2 bases and 0 bases, with 9 bases remaining between them. The CDR3 length is 14 residues. CDR3 amino acids: CASSFLRDSYEQYF. The DNA of the CDR3 is TGCGCCAGCAGCTTCCTCCGGGACTCCTACGAGCAGTACTTC. The whole variable domain, filled in from reference TRBV5-1 and TRBJ2-7, reads KAGVTQTPRYLIKTRGQQVTLSCSPISGHRSVSWYQQTPGQGLQFLFEYFSETQRNKGNFPGRFSGRQFSNSRSEMNVSTLELGDSALYLCASSFLRDSYEQYFGPGTRLTVT.

V gene TRBV5-4 combines with J gene TRBJ2-1, with D possibly being TRBD2 (6 bases). The CDR3 has 18 amino acids. Germline values: CDR1 SGHNT, CDR2 YYREEE (reference sequence). Trimming shortened V by 2 bases and J by 1 base, and 19 bases separated the two germline ends. The CDR3 is CASSFRAGPWESYNEQFF. The CDR3, as DNA: TGTGCCAGCAGCTTCAGAGCGGGCCCCTGGGAGTCCTACAATGAGCAGTTCTTC.

Worth noting for this clone: The same CDR3 can be traced to other DNA sequences in this sample. The chain employs TRBV18 and TRBJ2-5; no clear D. The CDR3 has 13 residues. Trimming removed 3 bases from V and 2 bases from J, with 7 bases in between. Per the germline V gene, CDR1 is KGHSH and CDR2 is LQKENI. CDR3 DNA: TGTGCCAGCTCACCTCAGGCTCAAGAGACCCAGTACTTC. Translated, it gives CASSPQAQETQYF.

This clone was counted a few times. The DNA for the CDR3 is TGTGCCAGCAGTCGACAGAGTAATGAGCAGTTCTTC. This translates into CASSRQSNEQFF. This chain connects TRBV27 to TRBJ2-1; D perhaps matches TRBD1 (5 bases). Germline V gene sequence: CDR1 MNHEY, CDR2 SMNVEV (reference sequence). V lost 5 bases and J 7 bases, leaving 9 bases between the germline ends. The CDR3 covers 12 residues.

This chain uses TRBV5-1 with TRBJ1-1, with TRBD1 as a possible D gene (6 bases). In germline, CDR1 is SGHRS, CDR2 YFSETQ. Trimming took 4 bases from V and 0 from J, leaving 19 bases between them. The length of the CDR3 is 17 residues. DNA of the CDR3: TGCGCCAGCAGCCTAAGAGGACAGCCTGCTATGAACACTGAAGCTTTCTTT. This gives the protein CASSLRGQPAMNTEAFF.

The rearrangement uses TRBV7-2 and TRBJ2-1, with D perhaps matching TRBD2 (6 bases). Germline loops: CDR1 SGHTA, CDR2 FQGNSA. Trimming cost V 4 bases and J 2 bases, with 12 bases left between them. This CDR3 is 15 amino acids long. The CDR3 region is CASSSGTGTYNEQFF. The CDR3 DNA reads TGTGCCAGCAGCTCCGGGACTGGAACCTACAATGAGCAGTTCTTC.